This T cell receptor (beta chain) is drawn from a study of T cell responses to AZD1222 COVID-19 vaccine. The germline V gene encodes CDR1 MNHEY and CDR2 SVGAGI. V lost 0 bases and J lost 3, with 6 bases in between. CDR3 length: 14 residues. Clones were read by immunoSEQ multiplex PCR, and TCRdb kept only the in-frame ones, dropping some. The table has around 150,000 clones, roughly nine tenths seen once. This specimen was peripheral blood, taken 28 days after the second AZD1222 dose. The chain couples TRBV6-5 to TRBJ1-5, with no clear D. This clonotype was sampled from an adult who received the AZD1222 COVID-19 vaccine. In nucleotides, the CDR3 is TGTGCCAGCAGTTACTCGAGATCCAATCAGCCCCAGCATTTT. It yields the protein CASSYSRSNQPQHF.